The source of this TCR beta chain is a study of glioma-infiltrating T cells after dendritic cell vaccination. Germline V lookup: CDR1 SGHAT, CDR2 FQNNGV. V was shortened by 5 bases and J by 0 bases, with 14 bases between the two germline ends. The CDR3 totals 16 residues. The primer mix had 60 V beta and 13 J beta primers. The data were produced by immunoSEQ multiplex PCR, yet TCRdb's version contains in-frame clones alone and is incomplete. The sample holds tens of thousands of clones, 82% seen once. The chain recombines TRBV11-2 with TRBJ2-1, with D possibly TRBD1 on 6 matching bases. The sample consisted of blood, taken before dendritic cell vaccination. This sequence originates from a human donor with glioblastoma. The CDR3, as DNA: TGTGCCAGCAGCACCTGGACAGCCCTCTCCTACAATGAGCAGTTCTTC. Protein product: CASSTWTALSYNEQFF.